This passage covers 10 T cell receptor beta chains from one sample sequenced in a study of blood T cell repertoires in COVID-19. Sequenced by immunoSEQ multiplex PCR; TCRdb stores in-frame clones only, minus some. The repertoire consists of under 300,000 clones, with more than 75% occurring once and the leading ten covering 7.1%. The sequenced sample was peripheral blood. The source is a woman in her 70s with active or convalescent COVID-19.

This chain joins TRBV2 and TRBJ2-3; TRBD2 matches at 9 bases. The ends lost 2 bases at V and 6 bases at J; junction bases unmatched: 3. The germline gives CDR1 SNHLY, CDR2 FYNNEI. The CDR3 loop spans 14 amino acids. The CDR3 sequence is CASSERRGGDTQYF. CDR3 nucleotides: TGTGCCAGCAGTGAAAGGCGGGGGGGTGATACGCAGTATTTT. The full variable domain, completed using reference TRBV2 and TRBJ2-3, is EPEVTQTPSHQVTQMGQEVILRCVPISNHLYFYWYRQILGQKVEFLVSFYNNEISEKSEIFDDQFSVERPDGSNFTLKIRSTKLEDSAMYFCASSERRGGDTQYFGPGTRLTVL.

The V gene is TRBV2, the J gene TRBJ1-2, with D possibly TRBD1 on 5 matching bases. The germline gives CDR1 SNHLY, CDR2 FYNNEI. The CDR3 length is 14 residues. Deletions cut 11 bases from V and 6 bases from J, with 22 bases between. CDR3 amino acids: CAGLGGGFSDGYTF. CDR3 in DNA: TGTGCCGGCCTCGGGGGTGGCTTTTCTGATGGCTACACCTTC.

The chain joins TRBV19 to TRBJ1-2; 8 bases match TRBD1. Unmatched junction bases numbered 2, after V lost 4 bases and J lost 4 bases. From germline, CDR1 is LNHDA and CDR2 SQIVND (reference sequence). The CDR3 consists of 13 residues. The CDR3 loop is CASSTGQGYGYTF. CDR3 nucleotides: TGTGCCAGTAGTACCGGACAGGGCTATGGCTACACCTTC.

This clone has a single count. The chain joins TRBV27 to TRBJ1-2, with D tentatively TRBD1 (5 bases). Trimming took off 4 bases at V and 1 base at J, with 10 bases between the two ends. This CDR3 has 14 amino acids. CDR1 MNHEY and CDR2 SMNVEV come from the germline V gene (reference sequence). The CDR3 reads CASSSSGGNYGYTF. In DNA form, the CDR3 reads TGTGCCAGCAGTTCCTCCGGGGGTAACTATGGCTACACCTTC.

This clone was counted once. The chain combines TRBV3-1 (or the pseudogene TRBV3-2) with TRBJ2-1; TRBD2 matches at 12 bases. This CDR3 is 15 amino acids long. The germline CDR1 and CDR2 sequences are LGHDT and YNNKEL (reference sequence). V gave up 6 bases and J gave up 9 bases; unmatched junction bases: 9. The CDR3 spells CASRPSGGAGREQFF. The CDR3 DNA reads TGTGCCAGCAGACCTAGCGGGGGGGCGGGTCGTGAGCAGTTCTTC.

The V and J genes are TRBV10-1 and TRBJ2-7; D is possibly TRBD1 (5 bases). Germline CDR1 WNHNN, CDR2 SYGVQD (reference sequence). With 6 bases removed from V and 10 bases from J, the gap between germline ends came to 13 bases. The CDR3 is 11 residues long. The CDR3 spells CASRRQSHQYF. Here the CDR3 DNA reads TGCGCCAGCAGACGACAGTCCCATCAGTACTTC.

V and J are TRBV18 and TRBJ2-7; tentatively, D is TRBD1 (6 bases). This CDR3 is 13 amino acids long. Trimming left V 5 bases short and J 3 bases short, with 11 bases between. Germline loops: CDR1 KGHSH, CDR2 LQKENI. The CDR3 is CASSNRDNYEQYF. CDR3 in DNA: TGTGCCAGCTCAAACCGGGACAACTACGAGCAGTACTTC.

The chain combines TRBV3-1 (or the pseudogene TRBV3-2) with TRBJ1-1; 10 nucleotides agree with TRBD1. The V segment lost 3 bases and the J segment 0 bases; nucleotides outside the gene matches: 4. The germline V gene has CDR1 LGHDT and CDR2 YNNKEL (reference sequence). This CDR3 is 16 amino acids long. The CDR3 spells CASSQDRGEVNTEAFF. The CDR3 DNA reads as TGTGCCAGCAGCCAGGACAGGGGGGAAGTGAACACTGAAGCTTTCTTT.

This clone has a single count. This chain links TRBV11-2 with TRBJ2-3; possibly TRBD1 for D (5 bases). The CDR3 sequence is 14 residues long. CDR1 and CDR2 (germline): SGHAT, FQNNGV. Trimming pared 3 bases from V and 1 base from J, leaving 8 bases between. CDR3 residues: CASSLGLRTDTQYF. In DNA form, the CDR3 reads TGTGCCAGCAGCTTGGGGCTACGCACAGATACGCAGTATTTT.

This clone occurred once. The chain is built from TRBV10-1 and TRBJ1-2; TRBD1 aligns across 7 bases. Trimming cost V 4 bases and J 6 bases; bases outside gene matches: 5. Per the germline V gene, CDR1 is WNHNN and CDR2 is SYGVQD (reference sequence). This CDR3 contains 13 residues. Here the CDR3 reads CASSAEGGHGYTF. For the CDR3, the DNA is TGCGCCAGCAGTGCGGAAGGGGGCCATGGCTACACCTTC.